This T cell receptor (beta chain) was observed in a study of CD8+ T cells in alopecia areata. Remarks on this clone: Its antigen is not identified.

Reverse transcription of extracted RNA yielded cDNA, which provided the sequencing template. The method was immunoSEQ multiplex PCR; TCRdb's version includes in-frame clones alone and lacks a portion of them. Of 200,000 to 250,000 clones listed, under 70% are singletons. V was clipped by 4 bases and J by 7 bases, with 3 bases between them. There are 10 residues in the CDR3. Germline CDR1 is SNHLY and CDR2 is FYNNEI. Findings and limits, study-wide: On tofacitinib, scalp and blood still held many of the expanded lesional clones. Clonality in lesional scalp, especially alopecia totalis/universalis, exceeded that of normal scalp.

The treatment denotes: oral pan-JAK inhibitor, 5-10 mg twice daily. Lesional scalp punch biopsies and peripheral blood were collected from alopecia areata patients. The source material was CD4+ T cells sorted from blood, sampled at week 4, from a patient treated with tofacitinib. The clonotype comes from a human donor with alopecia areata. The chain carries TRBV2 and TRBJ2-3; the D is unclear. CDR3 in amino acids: CASSVNTQYF. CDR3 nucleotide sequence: TGTGCCAGCAGTGTAAATACGCAGTATTTT.